This T cell receptor (beta chain) was observed in a study of shared clonotypes between healthy human individuals. As to this clone: Its matching antigen is unknown.

The study ran the assay at deep level. Assay: immunoSEQ multiplex PCR; the TCRdb copy retains only in-frame clones and omits some. The sample includes some 1.5 million clones, roughly 96% of them seen just once. V dropped 10 bases and J dropped 3 bases, with 17 bases sitting between them. The CDR3 runs 14 residues. The V gene's germline CDR1 is ENHRY and CDR2 SYGVKD. Study outcomes and limitations: Naive subsets usually exceeded memory subsets in estimated richness.

The V and J genes are TRBV10-3 and TRBJ2-3; the D gene is possibly TRBD2 (6 bases). The clonotype was recovered from a man aged 25 to 40 in good health. Sequencing used naive CD4+ T cells sorted from blood. Sample subset: CD45RA+ positively selected. In nucleotides, the CDR3 is TGTGCCACCAGGAGGGGAGAAGGGACAGATACGCAGTATTTT. The encoded protein is CATRRGEGTDTQYF.